Listed below are T cell receptor beta chains from one sample, sequenced in a study of Ad26.COV2.S vaccination and SARS-CoV-2 variants. TCRdb's copy holds only in-frame clones and misses some; the assay was immunoSEQ multiplex PCR. The table records some 250,000 clones, roughly 90% of them present only once. This specimen consisted of peripheral blood, obtained in a trial of Ad26.COV2.S vaccine versus placebo. These receptors were obtained from a person aged 18 to 59 who received the Ad26.COV2.S COVID-19 vaccine or a placebo. Each CDR3 is given with its conserved first and last residue. D genes are given only for firm matches. Where a row states a size, it is once, few, many or the class of an expanded clone; other rows omit it.

cdr3_aa	cdr3_nt	d_call	v_call	j_call	clone_size
CASSRTGVNSPLHF	TGTGCCAGCAGTCGGACAGGCGTCAATTCACCCCTCCACTTT	TRBD1	TRBV6-5	TRBJ1-6	once
CASSPEDNYEQYF	TGTGCCAGCTCACCAGAGGACAATTACGAGCAGTACTTC	.	TRBV18	TRBJ2-7	.
CASSQDGQGGYNEQFF	TGTGCCAGCAGCCAAGACGGGCAGGGAGGCTACAATGAGCAGTTCTTC	.	TRBV3-1/TRBV3-2	TRBJ2-1	.
CSARSGNEQFF	TGCAGTGCTAGATCCGGGAATGAGCAGTTCTTC	.	TRBV20-1	TRBJ2-1	.
CASSQEVAYGYTF	TGCGCCAGCAGCCAAGAAGTCGCCTATGGCTACACCTTC	.	TRBV4-3	TRBJ1-2	.
CASSPTGTSGGDYEQYF	TGTGCCAGCAGCCCAACCGGGACTAGCGGGGGGGATTACGAGCAGTACTTC	TRBD2	TRBV7-2	TRBJ2-7	.
CASRRLGAVNTEAFF	TGTGCCAGCAGACGCCTAGGAGCCGTGAACACTGAAGCTTTCTTT	.	TRBV3-1/TRBV3-2	TRBJ1-1	.
CASSLSSMNTEAFF	TGTGCCAGTAGTTTAAGCTCCATGAACACTGAAGCTTTCTTT	.	TRBV19	TRBJ1-1	.
CASSSLGLGTQYF	TGTGCCAGCAGCAGCCTAGGGTTAGGGACCCAGTACTTC	.	TRBV11-2	TRBJ2-5	.
CASSRSLGHEQYF	TGTGCCAGCAGCCGCAGTCTGGGCCACGAGCAGTACTTC	.	TRBV3-1/TRBV3-2	TRBJ2-7	.
CASSLTWDRVVDNEQFF	TGCGCCAGCAGCTTAACCTGGGACAGGGTGGTCGACAATGAGCAGTTCTTC	TRBD1	TRBV5-1	TRBJ2-1	once
CASSPRHGDGEQFF	TGTGCCAGCAGTCCCCGCCATGGTGACGGTGAGCAGTTCTTC	.	TRBV28	TRBJ2-1	.
CATSGDLATNEKLFF	TGTGCCACTTCGGGGGACTTAGCCACTAATGAAAAACTGTTTTTT	.	TRBV19	TRBJ1-4	.
CASSLGGRETQYF	TGTGCCAGCAGCTTAGGGGGCCGGGAGACCCAGTACTTC	.	TRBV11-3	TRBJ2-5	.
CASSPAGANQPQHF	TGTGCCAGCTCACCAGCGGGGGCCAATCAGCCCCAGCATTTT	.	TRBV18	TRBJ1-5	.
CASRSDRAVGSPLHF	TGTGCCAGCAGATCGGACAGGGCGGTCGGTTCACCCCTCCACTTT	TRBD1	TRBV28	TRBJ1-6	.
CASSDGTGGHYGYTF	TGTGCCAGCAGCGATGGGACAGGGGGACACTATGGCTACACCTTC	TRBD1	TRBV27	TRBJ1-2	.
CASSPAGTSGEETQYF	TGTGCCAGTAGCCCAGCCGGGACTAGCGGGGAAGAGACCCAGTACTTC	TRBD2	TRBV19	TRBJ2-5	few
CAWSGGTGREQYF	TGTGCCTGGAGTGGAGGGACTGGGAGGGAGCAGTACTTC	.	TRBV30	TRBJ2-7	.
CATGPRQGECGRVPPYNSPLHF	TGTGCCACCGGACCCCGGCAGGGCGAATGCGGGAGGGTCCCCCCATATAATTCACCCCTCCACTTT	.	TRBV24-1	TRBJ1-6	.
CASRAGGSYNEQFF	TGTGCCAGCAGGGCGGGGGGATCCTACAATGAGCAGTTCTTC	TRBD2	TRBV2	TRBJ2-1	.
CASSPPGGANYNEQFF	TGTGCCAGCAGCCCACCTGGCGGGGCAAATTACAATGAGCAGTTCTTC	.	TRBV11-3	TRBJ2-1	.
CASSYSSGMGETQYF	TGTGCCAGCAGTTACTCGTCAGGGATGGGGGAGACCCAGTACTTC	.	TRBV6-5	TRBJ2-5	.
CASSLARFGRAYEQYF	TGTGCCAGCAGCTTAGCGAGATTCGGCAGGGCCTACGAGCAGTACTTC	.	TRBV11-1	TRBJ2-7	.
CASRRQGASTDTQYF	TGTGCCAGCAGGCGACAGGGGGCTTCCACAGATACGCAGTATTTT	TRBD1	TRBV7-2	TRBJ2-3	.
CASTPGLAKNIQYF	TGTGCCAGCACCCCGGGTTTAGCCAAAAACATTCAGTACTTC	.	TRBV6-6	TRBJ2-4	.
CASSPQTGTVNSPLHF	TGCGCCAGCAGCCCCCAAACCGGGACAGTAAATTCACCCCTCCACTTT	TRBD1	TRBV5-1	TRBJ1-6	once
CASSLWTGSDTQYF	TGTGCCAGCAGCTTGTGGACAGGGTCAGATACGCAGTATTTT	TRBD1	TRBV7-3	TRBJ2-3	.
CASSQDGDNEQFF	TGCGCCAGCAGCCAAGACGGGGACAATGAGCAGTTCTTC	.	TRBV4-3	TRBJ2-1	.
CASSDRANSPLHF	TGTGCCAGCAGTGACAGGGCCAATTCACCCCTCCACTTT	.	TRBV6-4	TRBJ1-6	.